Below are 14 T cell receptor beta chains sequenced from a single sample in a study of blood T cells in healthy people across ages. Combining a sample-barcoded 5' primer with a J-beta primer mix, a second PCR ran for 7 to 11 cycles. Each CDR3 protein gets one entry after TCRdb re-called the 5' RACE reads with MiXCR. The repertoire holds some 860,000 distinct CDR3 sequences, with roughly three fifths as singletons. The sample taken for sequencing was blood. These receptors all stem from a man aged 40-49 years in good health.

This chain connects TRBV6-6 to TRBJ2-5, with no clear D. The CDR3 totals 14 residues. V lost 2 bases, J lost 4 bases, and 11 bases lay in between. CDR1 is MNHNY, CDR2 SVGAGI, per germline (reference sequence). CDR3 sequence (DNA): TGTGCCAGCAGTTACATCGGATGGGCAGAGACCCAGTACTTC. Amino acids: CASSYIGWAETQYF.

The gene calls are TRBV6-1 and TRBJ2-1, with a possible D match to TRBD1 (5 bases). Germline V gene sequence: CDR1 MNHNS, CDR2 SASEGT. The CDR3 runs 14 residues. V lost 8 bases and J lost 4, with 15 bases in between. CDR3 residues: CASGATALYNEQFF. CDR3 sequence (DNA): TGTGCCAGCGGGGCCACAGCGCTTTACAATGAGCAGTTCTTC.

The genes are TRBV4-2 and TRBJ2-1; 11 nucleotides match TRBD2. Trimming at V came to 4 bases and at J to 4 bases, leaving 6 bases not matched to a gene. Germline V gene lookup returns CDR1 LGHNA and CDR2 YNFKEQ. This CDR3 has 16 residues. The CDR3 coding sequence is TGTGCCAGCAGCCCGCGGACTAGCGGGTCATACAATGAGCAGTTCTTC. Protein product: CASSPRTSGSYNEQFF.

This clonotype was seen a few times. J is TRBJ2-7 and V is TRBV29-1; 16 bases line up with TRBD2. The trim removed 3 bases at V and 3 bases at J, leaving 5 bases unmatched. The CDR3 runs to 16 residues. The germline gives CDR1 SQVTM, CDR2 ANQGSEA. The CDR3 DNA reads TGCAGCGTTGAGGGGACTAGCGGGAGGGGGGACTACGAGCAGTACTTC. Protein product: CSVEGTSGRGDYEQYF.

The rearrangement uses TRBV28 and TRBJ1-2; tentatively, D is TRBD1 (5 bases). This CDR3 has 15 amino acids. Germline V lookup: CDR1 MDHEN, CDR2 SYDVKM. V lost 6 bases, J lost 1 base, and 15 bases lay in between. The DNA for the CDR3 is TGTGCCAGCAGGCAAACAGGACCCCTTAACTATGGCTACACCTTC. This encodes CASRQTGPLNYGYTF.

The chain uses TRBV21-1 and TRBJ2-7; the table's D gene call, TRBD2, was not cross checked with the DNA. TRBV21-1 is described as a pseudogene. The CDR3 is 14 amino acids. CDR3: CASRTLGGAPEQYF. CDR3 sequence (DNA): TGTGCCAGCAGAACCCTTGGAGGGGCCCCCGAGCAGTACTTC.

To note about this clonotype: One end of the junction does not line up with germline, which may come from a read error. The chain joins TRBV4-1 to TRBJ2-3, with 10 bases fitting TRBD2. Per the germline V gene, CDR1 is MGHRA and CDR2 is YSYEKL. The CDR3 has 18 amino acids. CDR3: CASSQVLAGVTSTETQYF. DNA of the CDR3: TGCGCCAGCAGCCAAGTCCTAGCGGGAGTTACCAGCACAGAGACGCAGTATTTT.

The chain has TRBV10-3 and TRBJ2-6; 9 bases align to TRBD1. Trimming cost V 2 bases and J 4 bases; bases outside gene matches: 15. Germline values: CDR1 ENHRY, CDR2 SYGVKD. The CDR3 sequence is 20 residues long. This chain's CDR3 is CAISEPMTGTGKGGANVLTF. DNA of the CDR3: TGTGCCATCAGTGAGCCGATGACCGGGACAGGGAAGGGGGGGGCCAACGTCCTGACTTTC.

This chain's CDR3 is CASSLGIRAEAFF. CDR3 coding DNA: TGTGCCAGCAGCTTAGGTATAAGGGCAGAAGCTTTCTTT. The chain recombines TRBV13 with TRBJ1-1; D not resolved. The CDR3 runs 13 residues. V lost 0 bases to trimming and J lost 8 bases, with 10 bases between them. Germline V CDR1 and CDR2: PRHDT, FYEKMQ (reference sequence).

The chain uses TRBV7-3 and TRBJ2-1, with TRBD1 matching 7 bases. The CDR3 sequence is 15 residues long. Trimming cost V 0 bases and J 1 base; bases outside gene matches: 0. Per the germline V gene, CDR1 is SGHTA and CDR2 is FQGTGA. The CDR3 sequence is CASSLTTGSYNEQFF. The CDR3 nucleotides are TGTGCCAGCAGCTTAACGACAGGGTCCTACAATGAGCAGTTCTTC.

This rearrangement joins TRBV6-2 or TRBV6-3 to TRBJ1-1; no definite D call. Germline CDR1 reads MNHEY; CDR2 reads SVGEGT. V gave up 0 bases and J gave up 8 bases, with 10 bases separating them. This CDR3 spans 13 amino acids. The CDR3 here is CASSYSRAREAFF. The CDR3 nucleotides are TGTGCCAGCAGTTACTCGAGGGCCAGAGAAGCTTTCTTT.

V is TRBV9 and J is TRBJ2-3; 8 nucleotides line up with TRBD2. There are 16 residues in the CDR3. With 4 bases clipped from V and 3 bases from J, the junction kept 10 bases outside the gene matches. Germline CDR1 reads SGDLS; CDR2 reads YYNGEE. The CDR3 nucleotides read TGTGCCAGCAGCCCCGTAGCGGGGCGGCAGACAGATACGCAGTATTTT. The encoded protein is CASSPVAGRQTDTQYF.

V is TRBV27 and J is TRBJ2-7; 7 bases are a match to TRBD1. This CDR3 is 13 amino acids long. CDR1 is MNHEY and CDR2 is SMNVEV in the germline V gene (reference sequence). The V segment lost 6 bases and the J segment 3 bases; nucleotides outside the gene matches: 5. Written as DNA, the CDR3 is TGTGCCAGCAGAACCGGGACAGACTACGAGCAGTACTTC. As protein: CASRTGTDYEQYF.

V and J are TRBV20-1 and TRBJ2-7; no firm D call. The J call may be faulty, since TRBJ2-5 better matches the DNA end. Per germline, CDR1 DFQATT and CDR2 SNEGSKA (reference sequence). This CDR3 comprises 14 residues. The CDR3 loop is CSVRISALQETQYF. CDR3 sequence (DNA): TGCAGTGTTAGGATTTCAGCTTTACAAGAGACCCAGTACTTC.